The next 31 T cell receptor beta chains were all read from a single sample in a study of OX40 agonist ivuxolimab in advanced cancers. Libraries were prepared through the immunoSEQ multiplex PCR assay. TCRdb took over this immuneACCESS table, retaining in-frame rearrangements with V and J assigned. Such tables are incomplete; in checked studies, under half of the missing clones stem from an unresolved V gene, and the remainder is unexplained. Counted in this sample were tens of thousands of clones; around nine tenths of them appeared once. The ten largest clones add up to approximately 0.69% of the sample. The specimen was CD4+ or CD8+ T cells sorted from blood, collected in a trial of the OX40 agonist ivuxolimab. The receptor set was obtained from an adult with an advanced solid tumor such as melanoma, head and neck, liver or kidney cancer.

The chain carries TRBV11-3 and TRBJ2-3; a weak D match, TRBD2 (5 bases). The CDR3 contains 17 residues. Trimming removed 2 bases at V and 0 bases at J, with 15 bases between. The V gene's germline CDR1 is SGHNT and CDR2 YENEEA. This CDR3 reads CASSLNSREFSTDTQYF. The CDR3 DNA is TGTGCCAGCAGCTTAAATTCTCGGGAATTTAGCACAGATACGCAGTATTTT.

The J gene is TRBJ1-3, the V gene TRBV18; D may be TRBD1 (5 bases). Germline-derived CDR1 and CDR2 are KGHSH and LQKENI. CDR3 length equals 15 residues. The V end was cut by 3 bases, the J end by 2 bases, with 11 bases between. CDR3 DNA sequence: TGTGCCAGCTCACCGGGACTTGCTACTGGAAACACCATATATTTT. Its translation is CASSPGLATGNTIYF.

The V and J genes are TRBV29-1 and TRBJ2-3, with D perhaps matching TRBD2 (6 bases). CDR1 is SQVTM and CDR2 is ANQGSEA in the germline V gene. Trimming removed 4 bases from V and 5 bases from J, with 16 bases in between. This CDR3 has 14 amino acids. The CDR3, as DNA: TGCAGCGTTGCAGGACTATCTGGGAGAGATACGCAGTATTTT. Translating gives CSVAGLSGRDTQYF.

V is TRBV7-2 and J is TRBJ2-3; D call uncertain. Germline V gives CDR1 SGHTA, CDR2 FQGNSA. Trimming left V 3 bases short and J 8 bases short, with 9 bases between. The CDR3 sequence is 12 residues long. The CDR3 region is CASSFDSSTQYF. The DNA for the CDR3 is TGTGCCAGCAGCTTCGATTCGAGTACGCAGTATTTT.

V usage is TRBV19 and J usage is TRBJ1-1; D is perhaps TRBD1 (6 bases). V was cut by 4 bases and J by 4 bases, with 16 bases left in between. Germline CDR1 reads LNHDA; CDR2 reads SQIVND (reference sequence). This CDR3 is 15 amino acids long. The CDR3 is CASSNPGGRVTEAFF. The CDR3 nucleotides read TGTGCCAGTAGTAATCCGGGGGGGCGAGTCACTGAAGCTTTCTTT.

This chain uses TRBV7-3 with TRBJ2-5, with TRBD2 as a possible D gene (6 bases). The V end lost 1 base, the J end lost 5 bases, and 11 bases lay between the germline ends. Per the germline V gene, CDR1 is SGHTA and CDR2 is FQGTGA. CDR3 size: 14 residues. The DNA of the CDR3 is TGTGCCAGCAGCTTAAGGGGAGGCCCGGAGACCCAGTACTTC. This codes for CASSLRGGPETQYF.

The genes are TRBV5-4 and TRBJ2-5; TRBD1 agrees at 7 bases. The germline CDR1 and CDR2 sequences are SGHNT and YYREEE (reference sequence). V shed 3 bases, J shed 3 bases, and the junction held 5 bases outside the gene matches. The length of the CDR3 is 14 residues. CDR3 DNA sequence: TGTGCCAGCAGCTGGGGGACAGAAGAAGAGACCCAGTACTTC. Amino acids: CASSWGTEEETQYF.

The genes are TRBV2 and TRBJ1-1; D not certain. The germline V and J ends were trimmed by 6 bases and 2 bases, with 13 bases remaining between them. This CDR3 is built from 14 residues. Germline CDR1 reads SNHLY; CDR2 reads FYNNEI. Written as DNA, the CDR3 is TGTGCCAGCAGAGCCCTTCAGGCTAACACTGAAGCTTTCTTT. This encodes CASRALQANTEAFF.

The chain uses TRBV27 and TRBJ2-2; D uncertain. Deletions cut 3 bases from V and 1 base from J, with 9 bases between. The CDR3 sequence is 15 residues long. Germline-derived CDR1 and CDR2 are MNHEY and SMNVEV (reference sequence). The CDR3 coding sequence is TGTGCCAGCAGTTTGGTCAGCGTGAACACCGGGGAGCTGTTTTTT. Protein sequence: CASSLVSVNTGELFF.

Here the CDR3 DNA reads TGTGCCAGCAGCCAAACCCCCGACAGCAGCAATCAGCCCCAGCATTTT. This encodes CASSQTPDSSNQPQHF. J is TRBJ1-5 and V is TRBV28; D may be TRBD1 (5 bases). Germline CDR1 is MDHEN and CDR2 is SYDVKM. V shed 6 bases and J shed 1 base, with 16 bases lying between them. This CDR3 region has 16 residues. Supplemented by reference TRBV28 and TRBJ1-5, the full variable domain reads DVKVTQSSRYLVKRTGEKVFLECVQDMDHENMFWYRQDPGLGLRLIYFSYDVKMKEKGDIPEGYSVSREKKERFSLILESASTNQTSMYLCASSQTPDSSNQPQHFGDGTRLSIL.

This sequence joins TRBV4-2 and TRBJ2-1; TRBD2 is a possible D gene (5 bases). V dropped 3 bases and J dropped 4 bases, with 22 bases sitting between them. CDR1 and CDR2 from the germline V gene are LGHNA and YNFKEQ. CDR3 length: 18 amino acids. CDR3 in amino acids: CASSQAPQDYRGYNEQFF. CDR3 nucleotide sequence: TGTGCCAGCAGCCAGGCTCCCCAAGACTACCGGGGATACAATGAGCAGTTCTTC.

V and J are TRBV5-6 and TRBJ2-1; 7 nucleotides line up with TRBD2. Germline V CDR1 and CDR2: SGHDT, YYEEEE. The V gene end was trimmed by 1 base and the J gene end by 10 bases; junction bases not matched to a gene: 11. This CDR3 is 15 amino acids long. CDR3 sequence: CASSLSRTSKGEQFF. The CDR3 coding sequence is TGTGCCAGCAGCTTGTCCAGGACTAGTAAAGGGGAGCAGTTCTTC.

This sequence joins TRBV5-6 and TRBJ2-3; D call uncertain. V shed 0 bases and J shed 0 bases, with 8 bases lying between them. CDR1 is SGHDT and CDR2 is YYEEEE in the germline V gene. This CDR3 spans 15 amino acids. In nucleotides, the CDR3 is TGTGCCAGCAGCTTGGGGCGGCATAGCACAGATACGCAGTATTTT. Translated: CASSLGRHSTDTQYF.

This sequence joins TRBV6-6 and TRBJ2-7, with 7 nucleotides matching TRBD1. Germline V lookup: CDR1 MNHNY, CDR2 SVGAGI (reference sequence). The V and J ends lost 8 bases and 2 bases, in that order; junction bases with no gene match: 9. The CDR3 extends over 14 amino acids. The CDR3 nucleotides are TGTGCCAGCGGACCCTGGACAGGCGCCTACGAGCAGTACTTC. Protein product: CASGPWTGAYEQYF.

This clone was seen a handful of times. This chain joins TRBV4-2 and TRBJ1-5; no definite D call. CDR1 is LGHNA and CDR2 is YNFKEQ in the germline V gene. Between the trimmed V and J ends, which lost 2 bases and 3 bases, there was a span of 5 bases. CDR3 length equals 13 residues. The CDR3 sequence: CASSQLVNQPQHF. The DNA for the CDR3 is TGTGCCAGCAGCCAATTGGTCAATCAGCCCCAGCATTTT.

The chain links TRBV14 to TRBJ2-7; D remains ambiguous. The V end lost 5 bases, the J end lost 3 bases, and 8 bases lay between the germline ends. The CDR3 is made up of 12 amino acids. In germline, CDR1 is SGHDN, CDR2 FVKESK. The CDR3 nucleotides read TGTGCCAGCAGCGGCCAGCGCTACGAGCAGTACTTC. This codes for CASSGQRYEQYF.

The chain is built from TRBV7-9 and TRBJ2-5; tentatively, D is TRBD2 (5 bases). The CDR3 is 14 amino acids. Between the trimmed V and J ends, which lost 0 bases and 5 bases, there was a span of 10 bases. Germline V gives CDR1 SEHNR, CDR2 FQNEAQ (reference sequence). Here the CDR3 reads CASSLAGSGETQYF. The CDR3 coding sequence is TGTGCCAGCAGCTTAGCGGGGAGTGGGGAGACCCAGTACTTC.

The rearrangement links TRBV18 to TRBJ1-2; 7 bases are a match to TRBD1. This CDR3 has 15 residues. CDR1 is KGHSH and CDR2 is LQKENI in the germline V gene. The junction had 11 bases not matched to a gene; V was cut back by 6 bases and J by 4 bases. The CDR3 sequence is CASSLPEQGSYGYTF. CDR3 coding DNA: TGTGCCAGCTCGCTACCAGAACAGGGGAGCTATGGCTACACCTTC. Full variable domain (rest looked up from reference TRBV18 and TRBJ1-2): NAGVMQNPRHLVRRRGQEARLRCSPMKGHSHVYWYRQLPEEGLKFMVYLQKENIIDESGMPKERFSAEFPKEGPSILRIQQVVRGDSAAYFCASSLPEQGSYGYTFGSGTRLTVV.

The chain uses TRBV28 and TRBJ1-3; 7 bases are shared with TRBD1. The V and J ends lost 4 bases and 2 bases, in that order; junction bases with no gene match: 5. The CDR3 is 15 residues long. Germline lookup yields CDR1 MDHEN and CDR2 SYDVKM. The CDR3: CASSSQGVPGNTIYF. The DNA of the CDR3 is TGTGCCAGCAGTTCCCAGGGGGTCCCTGGAAACACCATATATTTT.

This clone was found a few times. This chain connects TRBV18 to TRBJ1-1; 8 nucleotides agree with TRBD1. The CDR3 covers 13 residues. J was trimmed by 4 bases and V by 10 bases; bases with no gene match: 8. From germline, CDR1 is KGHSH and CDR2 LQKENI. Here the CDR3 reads CATVRQGSTEAFF. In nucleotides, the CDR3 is TGTGCCACCGTCCGACAGGGGAGCACTGAAGCTTTCTTT.

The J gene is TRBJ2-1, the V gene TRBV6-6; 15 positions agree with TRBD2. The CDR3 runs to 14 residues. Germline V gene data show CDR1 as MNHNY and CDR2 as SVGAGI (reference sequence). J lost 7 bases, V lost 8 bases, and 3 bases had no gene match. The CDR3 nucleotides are TGTGCCAGCGGGACTAGCGGGAGGAGAAATGAGCAGTTCTTC. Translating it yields CASGTSGRRNEQFF.

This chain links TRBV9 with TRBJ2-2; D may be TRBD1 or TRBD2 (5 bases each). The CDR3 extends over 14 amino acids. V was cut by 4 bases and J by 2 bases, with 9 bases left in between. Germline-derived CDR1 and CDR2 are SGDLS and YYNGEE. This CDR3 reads CASSPGPNTGELFF. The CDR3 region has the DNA TGTGCCAGCAGCCCGGGACCCAACACCGGGGAGCTGTTTTTT.

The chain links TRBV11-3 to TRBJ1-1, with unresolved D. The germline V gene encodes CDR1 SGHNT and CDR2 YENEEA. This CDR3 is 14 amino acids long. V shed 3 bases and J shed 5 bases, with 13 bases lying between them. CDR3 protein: CASSLGSRRTEAFF. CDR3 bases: TGTGCCAGCAGCTTGGGGTCACGCCGGACTGAAGCTTTCTTT.

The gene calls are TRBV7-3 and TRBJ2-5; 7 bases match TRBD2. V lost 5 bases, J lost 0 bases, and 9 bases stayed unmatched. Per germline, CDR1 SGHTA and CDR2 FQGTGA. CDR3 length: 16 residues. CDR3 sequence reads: CASSPTGGSYQETQYF. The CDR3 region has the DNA TGTGCCAGCAGCCCGACGGGCGGGAGCTACCAAGAGACCCAGTACTTC.

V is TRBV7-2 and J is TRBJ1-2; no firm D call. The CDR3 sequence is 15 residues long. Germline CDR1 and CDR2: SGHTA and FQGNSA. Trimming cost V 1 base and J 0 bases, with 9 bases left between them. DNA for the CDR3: TGTGCCAGCAGCTTAGGCATGTTGGCTAACTATGGCTACACCTTC. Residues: CASSLGMLANYGYTF.

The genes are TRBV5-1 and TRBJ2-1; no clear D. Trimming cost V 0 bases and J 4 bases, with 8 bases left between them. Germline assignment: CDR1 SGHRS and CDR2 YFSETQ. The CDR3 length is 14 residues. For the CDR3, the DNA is TGCGCCAGCAGCTTGGGTGGCCGTTACAATGAGCAGTTCTTC. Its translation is CASSLGGRYNEQFF.

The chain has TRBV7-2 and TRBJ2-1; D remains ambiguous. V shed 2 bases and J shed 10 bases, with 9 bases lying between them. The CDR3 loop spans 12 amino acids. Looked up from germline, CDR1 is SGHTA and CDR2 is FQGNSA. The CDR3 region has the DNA TGTGCCAGCAGCTTAACCGGTCACGAGCAGTTCTTC. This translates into CASSLTGHEQFF.

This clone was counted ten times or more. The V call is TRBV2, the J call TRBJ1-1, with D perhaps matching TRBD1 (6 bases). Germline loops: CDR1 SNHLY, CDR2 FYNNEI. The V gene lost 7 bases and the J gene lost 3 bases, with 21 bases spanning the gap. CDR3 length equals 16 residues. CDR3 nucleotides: TGTGCCAGCACACTGCTGGGGGACACCTCCTACACTGAAGCTTTCTTT. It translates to CASTLLGDTSYTEAFF.

The CDR3: CASSLNGLNGYTF. The CDR3 DNA follows: TGTGCCAGCAGCTTGAACGGGCTAAATGGCTACACCTTC. This sequence joins TRBV5-5 and TRBJ1-2, with unresolved D. The CDR3 extends over 13 amino acids. Between the trimmed V and J ends, which lost 1 base and 6 bases, there was a span of 10 bases. Looked up from germline, CDR1 is SGHKS and CDR2 is YYEKEE (reference sequence).

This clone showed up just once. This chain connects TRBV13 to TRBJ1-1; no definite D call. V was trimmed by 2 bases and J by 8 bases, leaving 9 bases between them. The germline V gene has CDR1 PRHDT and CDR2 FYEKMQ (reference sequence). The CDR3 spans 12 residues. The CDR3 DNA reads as TGTGCCAGCAGCTTAATGAGCCAGGAAGCTTTCTTT. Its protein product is CASSLMSQEAFF. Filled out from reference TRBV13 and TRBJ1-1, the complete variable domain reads AAGVIQSPRHLIKEKRETATLKCYPIPRHDTVYWYQQGPGQDPQFLISFYEKMQSDKGSIPDRFSAQQFSDYHSELNMSSLELGDSALYFCASSLMSQEAFFGQGTRLTVV.

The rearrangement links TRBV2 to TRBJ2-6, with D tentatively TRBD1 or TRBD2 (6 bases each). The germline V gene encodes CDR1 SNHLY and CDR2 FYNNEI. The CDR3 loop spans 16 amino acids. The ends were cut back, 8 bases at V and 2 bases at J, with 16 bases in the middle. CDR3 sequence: CASGGRGSPGANVLTF. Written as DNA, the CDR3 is TGTGCCAGCGGGGGGCGCGGGTCCCCTGGGGCCAACGTCCTGACTTTC.